This T cell receptor beta chain was captured in a study of blood T cell repertoires in COVID-19. Profiled with immunoSEQ multiplex PCR; TCRdb holds only in-frame clones, not every one. The sample includes about 240,000 clones, approximately 85% of them seen just once. With 1 base removed from V and 1 base from J, the gap between germline ends came to 8 bases. This CDR3 contains 16 residues. The germline V gene encodes CDR1 LGHDT and CDR2 YNNKEL (reference sequence). Sequenced: peripheral blood. The clonotype was recovered from a man between 45 and 60 years old with COVID-19, enrolled during active disease. V is TRBV3-1 (or the pseudogene TRBV3-2) and J is TRBJ2-6; a weak D match, TRBD1 (5 bases). The CDR3 loop reads CASSQGGTSGANVLTF. CDR3 nucleotide sequence: TGTGCCAGCAGCCAAGGGGGCACGTCTGGGGCCAACGTCCTGACTTTC.